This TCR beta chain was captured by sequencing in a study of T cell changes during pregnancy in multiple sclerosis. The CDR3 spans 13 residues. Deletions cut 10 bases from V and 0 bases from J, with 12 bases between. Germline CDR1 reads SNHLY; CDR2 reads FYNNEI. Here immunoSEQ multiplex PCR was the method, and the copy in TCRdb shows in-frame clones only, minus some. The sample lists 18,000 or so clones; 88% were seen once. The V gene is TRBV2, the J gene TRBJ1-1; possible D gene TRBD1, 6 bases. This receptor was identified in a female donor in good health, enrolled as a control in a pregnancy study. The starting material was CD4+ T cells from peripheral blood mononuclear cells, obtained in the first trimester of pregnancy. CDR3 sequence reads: CATGDTMNTEAFF. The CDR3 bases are TGTGCCACCGGGGACACAATGAACACTGAAGCTTTCTTT. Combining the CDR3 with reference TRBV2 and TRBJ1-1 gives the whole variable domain EPEVTQTPSHQVTQMGQEVILRCVPISNHLYFYWYRQILGQKVEFLVSFYNNEISEKSEIFDDQFSVERPDGSNFTLKIRSTKLEDSAMYFCATGDTMNTEAFFGQGTRLTVV.